Shown below are 10 T cell receptor beta chains from a single sample sequenced in a study of OX40 agonist ivuxolimab in advanced cancers. Profiling relied on immunoSEQ multiplex PCR, and the TCRdb table lists in-frame clones only, not all of them. The data show about 48,000 clones, around nine tenths seen once. Specimen: CD4+ or CD8+ T cells sorted from blood, collected in a trial of the OX40 agonist ivuxolimab. These receptors came from an adult with an advanced solid tumor such as melanoma, head and neck, liver or kidney cancer.

The chain is built from TRBV19 and TRBJ2-6; D is undetermined. Trimming removed 7 bases from V and 0 bases from J, with 7 bases in between. This CDR3 comprises 14 residues. Germline CDR1 and CDR2: LNHDA and SQIVND (reference sequence). CDR3 bases: TGTGCCAGTACCAGTGACTCTGGGGCCAACGTCCTGACTTTC. Residues: CASTSDSGANVLTF.

The table lists this clone with a count of one. The chain combines TRBV12-1 with TRBJ1-2; whether TRBD1, the table's D call, matches the DNA was not checked. TRBV12-1 is annotated as a pseudogene. The CDR3 is 14 amino acids. CDR3 sequence reads: CASSWDRAGHGYTF. The CDR3 coding sequence is TGTGCCAGCAGCTGGGACAGGGCTGGTCATGGCTACACCTTC.

The chain links TRBV5-4 to TRBJ2-3; D call uncertain. Germline V gives CDR1 SGHNT, CDR2 YYREEE (reference sequence). The germline V and J ends were trimmed by 3 bases and 0 bases, with 14 bases remaining between them. There are 16 residues in the CDR3. CDR3 amino acids: CASSYRATSSTDTQYF. The CDR3 region has the DNA TGTGCCAGCAGCTATCGGGCTACTTCTAGCACAGATACGCAGTATTTT.

This chain joins TRBV5-1 and TRBJ1-4, with a weak D call TRBD1 (5 bases). This CDR3 has 14 amino acids. V lost 0 bases and J 7 bases, leaving 10 bases between the germline ends. The germline V gene has CDR1 SGHRS and CDR2 YFSETQ. The CDR3 loop reads CASSLGGAGEKLFF. CDR3 DNA sequence: TGCGCCAGCAGCTTGGGCGGGGCGGGTGAAAAACTGTTTTTT.

This chain links TRBV11-1 with TRBJ2-7; TRBD1 is a possible D gene (6 bases). Trimming stripped 5 bases from V and 3 bases from J, with 17 bases between. CDR3 length equals 15 residues. Germline V gene lookup returns CDR1 SGHAT and CDR2 FQDESV (reference sequence). CDR3 sequence reads: CASSAGLDRYYEQYF. CDR3 sequence (DNA): TGTGCCAGCAGCGCCGGATTGGACAGATACTACGAGCAGTACTTC.

J is TRBJ1-5 and V is TRBV6-1, with 9 bases that match TRBD1. The CDR3 consists of 15 residues. The J segment lost 7 bases and the V segment lost 4 bases, leaving 8 bases of the junction unmatched. Germline V CDR1 and CDR2: MNHNS, SASEGT. The CDR3 loop reads CASSVTGGEGQPQHF. The CDR3 bases are TGTGCCAGCAGTGTAACAGGGGGCGAGGGGCAGCCCCAGCATTTT.

This sequence joins TRBV7-6 and TRBJ1-2, with D unresolved. This CDR3 has 16 residues. CDR1 and CDR2 from the germline V gene are SGHVS and FNYEAQ. Deletions cut 1 base from V and 2 bases from J, with 14 bases between. CDR3 coding DNA: TGTGCCAGCAGCTTAGGTGGAAGGGAATCAAACTATGGCTACACCTTC. This gives the protein CASSLGGRESNYGYTF.

V gene TRBV6-5 combines with J gene TRBJ1-5, with unresolved D. The ends were cut back, 6 bases at V and 4 bases at J, with 10 bases in the middle. The CDR3 covers 13 residues. Germline values: CDR1 MNHEY, CDR2 SVGAGI. In nucleotides, the CDR3 is TGTGCCAGCAGAAGCAGTTTTAATCAGCCCCAGCATTTT. This sequence encodes CASRSSFNQPQHF.

This clone was observed once. The chain has TRBV5-6 and TRBJ2-5, with 8 nucleotides matching TRBD2. V lost 0 bases and J lost 7; bases outside the gene matches: 17. This CDR3 is built from 18 residues. Germline V lookup: CDR1 SGHDT, CDR2 YYEEEE. CDR3 in amino acids: CASSLGGASGHGLGTQYF. In nucleotides, the CDR3 is TGTGCCAGCAGCTTGGGAGGGGCTAGCGGGCACGGGTTGGGGACCCAGTACTTC.

The chain links TRBV7-3 to TRBJ2-3; D is unresolved. CDR1 and CDR2 (germline): SGHTA, FQGTGA. Trimming took 1 base from V and 1 from J, leaving 12 bases between them. There are 16 residues in the CDR3. DNA for the CDR3: TGTGCCAGCAGCTTAAGTGGCGGAGTCGGCACAGATACGCAGTATTTT. Translating gives CASSLSGGVGTDTQYF.